At least ten counts were recorded for the clone carrying this T cell receptor beta chain. This CDR3 spans 12 amino acids. Trimming shortened V by 5 bases and J by 5 bases, and 10 bases separated the two germline ends. Per germline, CDR1 SGHAT and CDR2 FQNNGV. The sample is drawn from a study of T cells in Graves' hyperthyroidism and ophthalmopathy. Regions amplified from RNA transcripts were the TCR beta CDR3 regions. HTBI primers were the set used in a first-round RT-PCR of the TCR CDR3. Each CDR3 protein gets one entry after TCRdb re-called the multiplex PCR reads with MiXCR. The data hold under 300,000 distinct CDR3 sequences, with around 15% observed a single time.

The sample taken for sequencing was blood. This sequence originates from a woman aged 45-60 years with Graves' hyperthyroidism that later progressed to Graves' ophthalmopathy. The chain is built from TRBV11-2 and TRBJ2-7, with D unresolved. The CDR3 DNA follows: TGTGCCAGCAGCCAGGAAAAGGACGAGCAGTACTTC. Amino acids: CASSQEKDEQYF.